This T cell receptor beta chain derives from a study of cytomegalovirus exposure and HLA in healthy donors. J was trimmed by 6 bases and V by 5 bases; bases with no gene match: 5. Looked up from germline, CDR1 is MNHEY and CDR2 is SMNVEV (reference sequence). The CDR3 totals 13 residues. 13 Jbeta primers and 60 Vbeta primers were used for the PCR. Produced via immunoSEQ multiplex PCR; TCRdb's table is partial and in-frame only. The repertoire includes some 99,000 clones, 81% of them detected once, and under 2.5% sits in the top ten. The chain uses TRBV27 and TRBJ1-2; 8 bases agree with TRBD1. Sample: PBMCs. The sequence derives from a woman younger than 45 in good health and CMV-seronegative. The CDR3 bases are TGTGCCAGCAGTCTCCAGGGGGCGCATGGCTACACCTTC. Protein: CASSLQGAHGYTF.